Listed here are 30 T cell receptor beta chains from one sample, sequenced in a study of blood T cell repertoires in COVID-19. Only in-frame clones appear in the TCRdb table, and some are missing; sequencing was by immunoSEQ multiplex PCR. Of around 240,000 clones detected, around 83% appear once; the ten largest clones hold about 8%. What was sequenced was peripheral blood. All receptors derive from a woman aged 45-65 years with acute or convalescent COVID-19.

The chain couples TRBV25-1 to TRBJ2-2, with 11 nucleotides matching TRBD1. Per germline, CDR1 MGHDK and CDR2 SYGVNS. The V and J ends lost 8 bases and 7 bases, in that order; junction bases with no gene match: 12. CDR3 size: 16 residues. This CDR3 reads CASAPPGTGGIGELFF. The CDR3 region has the DNA TGTGCCAGCGCCCCACCGGGGACAGGGGGTATCGGGGAGCTGTTTTTT.

The chain combines TRBV27 with TRBJ1-1; 7 positions match TRBD1. Germline lookup yields CDR1 MNHEY and CDR2 SMNVEV (reference sequence). The CDR3 spans 15 residues. Germline trimming cut 1 base from V and 4 bases from J; bases unmatched to any gene: 6. As DNA, the CDR3 is TGTGCCAGCAGTTTATTTGGAGGGGGCGGCACTGAAGCTTTCTTT. Amino acid sequence: CASSLFGGGGTEAFF.

This clone was found once. V gene TRBV6-6 combines with J gene TRBJ1-2; 8 positions agree with TRBD1. CDR1 is MNHNY and CDR2 is SVGAGI in the germline V gene (reference sequence). Trimming at V came to 5 bases and at J to 3 bases, leaving 5 bases not matched to a gene. This CDR3 has 14 residues. In DNA form, the CDR3 reads TGTGCCAGCAGTCACGGACAGGGAGACTATGGCTACACCTTC. Translating it yields CASSHGQGDYGYTF.

The rearrangement uses TRBV19 and TRBJ2-7; possibly TRBD1 for D (6 bases). The CDR3 sequence is 15 residues long. CDR1 is LNHDA, CDR2 SQIVND, per germline (reference sequence). Trimming left V 5 bases short and J 6 bases short, with 20 bases between. The CDR3 sequence: CASSFSDRDIPEQYF. CDR3 in DNA: TGTGCCAGTAGTTTCTCGGACAGAGACATTCCCGAGCAGTACTTC.

V and J are TRBV5-1 and TRBJ2-7, with D perhaps matching TRBD1 (5 bases). CDR1 is SGHRS, CDR2 YFSETQ, per germline. Between the trimmed V and J ends, which lost 5 bases and 4 bases, there was a span of 13 bases. The CDR3 length is 13 residues. CDR3 nucleotide sequence: TGCGCCAGCAGTTCTCAGGGCAGGTACGAGCAGTACTTC. Translation: CASSSQGRYEQYF.

The chain joins TRBV24-1 to TRBJ1-1; no firm D call. Germline V gene lookup returns CDR1 KGHDR and CDR2 SFDVKD. The CDR3 spans 12 residues. V was shortened by 5 bases and J by 2 bases, with 5 bases between the two germline ends. CDR3 sequence reads: CATSAVNTEAFF. The CDR3 region has the DNA TGTGCCACCAGTGCCGTCAACACTGAAGCTTTCTTT.

The chain recombines TRBV21-1 with TRBJ2-3; the DNA was not compared with TRBD1, the D call given in the table. TRBV21-1 is listed as a pseudogene. The CDR3 extends over 18 amino acids. The CDR3 here is CASSKVRGTGARTDTQYF. The DNA for the CDR3 is TGTGCCAGCAGCAAGGTTCGGGGGACAGGGGCTAGGACAGATACGCAGTATTTT.

The chain combines TRBV30 with TRBJ1-3; 7 positions match TRBD1. The CDR3 runs 16 residues. Trimming removed 5 bases from V and 0 bases from J; junction bases left unmatched: 10. Germline V gives CDR1 GTSNPN, CDR2 SVGIG (reference sequence). The CDR3 protein is CAWDRTGLFSGNTIYF. Written as DNA, the CDR3 is TGTGCCTGGGACCGGACAGGCCTCTTCTCTGGAAACACCATATATTTT.

This clone was counted once. This chain links TRBV3-1 (or the pseudogene TRBV3-2) with TRBJ2-7; TRBD2 agrees at 10 bases. The CDR3 has 15 amino acids. Unmatched junction bases numbered 4, after V lost 0 bases and J lost 5 bases. The germline CDR1 and CDR2 sequences are LGHDT and YNNKEL (reference sequence). CDR3 sequence (DNA): TGTGCCAGCAGCCAAGACAGCGGGAGGGTGAACGAGCAGTACTTC. Amino acids: CASSQDSGRVNEQYF.

The chain is built from TRBV20-1 and TRBJ1-2, with no clear D. Germline values: CDR1 DFQATT, CDR2 SNEGSKA (reference sequence). The CDR3 is 9 amino acids. This CDR3 is CHEGVGYTF. CDR3 nucleotide sequence: TGCCATGAGGGTGTTGGCTACACCTTC.

The chain links TRBV6-1 to TRBJ1-3; D remains ambiguous. Trimming stripped 2 bases from V and 8 bases from J, with 19 bases between. This CDR3 is built from 16 residues. In germline, CDR1 is MNHNS, CDR2 SASEGT. CDR3 amino acids: CASSEMTGSVVHTIYF. The CDR3 nucleotides are TGTGCCAGCAGTGAAATGACCGGCAGCGTTGTTCACACCATATATTTT.

This chain links TRBV12-3 or TRBV12-4 with TRBJ1-4; TRBD1 aligns across 7 bases. The CDR3 is 13 amino acids. Unmatched junction bases numbered 4, after V lost 5 bases and J lost 7 bases. CDR3 coding DNA: TGTGCCAGCAGTGACAGGGTTGGTGAAAAACTGTTTTTT. It codes for CASSDRVGEKLFF.

The chain employs TRBV24-1 and TRBJ2-7, with 10 nucleotides matching TRBD1. With 9 bases clipped from V and 0 bases from J, the junction kept 7 bases outside the gene matches. Germline CDR1 and CDR2: KGHDR and SFDVKD. The CDR3 runs to 15 residues. In DNA, the CDR3 is TGTGCCACCTCTGGGGGACAGGGGTCCTCCTACGAGCAGTACTTC. Protein: CATSGGQGSSYEQYF.

With regard to this clone: The sample carries other DNA sequences with the same CDR3. This chain connects TRBV5-1 to TRBJ1-1; D unresolved. The CDR3 has 12 amino acids. The V gene lost 4 bases and the J gene lost 4 bases, with 8 bases spanning the gap. Per germline, CDR1 SGHRS and CDR2 YFSETQ. The DNA of the CDR3 is TGCGCCAGCAGCGAGGTGAGCACTGAAGCTTTCTTT. It codes for CASSEVSTEAFF. The entire variable domain, with the rest obtained from reference TRBV5-1 and TRBJ1-1, is as follows: KAGVTQTPRYLIKTRGQQVTLSCSPISGHRSVSWYQQTPGQGLQFLFEYFSETQRNKGNFPGRFSGRQFSNSRSEMNVSTLELGDSALYLCASSEVSTEAFFGQGTRLTVV.

In this sample, this clone turned up many times. The V gene is TRBV6-1, the J gene TRBJ1-5; tentative D call: TRBD1 (6 bases). V was clipped by 1 base and J by 4 bases, with 8 bases between them. Germline CDR1 is MNHNS and CDR2 is SASEGT. The CDR3 contains 14 residues. The CDR3 region has the DNA TGTGCCAGCAGTGAAGGGGGGCCTAATCAGCCCCAGCATTTT. Protein sequence: CASSEGGPNQPQHF.

The chain employs TRBV28 and TRBJ2-7; D unresolved. Germline V lookup: CDR1 MDHEN, CDR2 SYDVKM. Between the trimmed V and J ends, which lost 7 bases and 2 bases, there was a span of 12 bases. The CDR3 covers 13 residues. CDR3 in amino acids: CASMRRSPYEQYF. In DNA, the CDR3 is TGTGCCAGCATGAGACGGAGTCCCTACGAGCAGTACTTC.

V gene TRBV5-4 combines with J gene TRBJ1-5; D is uncertain. The V gene lost 2 bases and the J gene lost 6 bases, with 15 bases spanning the gap. The CDR3 has 15 residues. Germline-derived CDR1 and CDR2 are SGHNT and YYREEE (reference sequence). In nucleotides, the CDR3 is TGTGCCAGCAGCTTAGGTCCTACCCTAGTTCAGCCCCAGCATTTT. Translating it yields CASSLGPTLVQPQHF. Based on the CDR3 plus reference TRBV5-4 and TRBJ1-5, the full variable domain is ETGVTQSPTHLIKTRGQQVTLRCSSQSGHNTVSWYQQALGQGPQFIFQYYREEENGRGNFPPRFSGLQFPNYSSELNVNALELDDSALYLCASSLGPTLVQPQHFGDGTRLSIL.

The rearrangement joins TRBV28 to TRBJ2-1; the match to TRBD2 covers 9 bases. The length of the CDR3 is 16 residues. The V and J ends lost 4 bases and 0 bases, in that order; junction bases with no gene match: 4. Germline loops: CDR1 MDHEN, CDR2 SYDVKM. The CDR3 is CASSSFSGSSYNEQFF. The CDR3 bases are TGTGCCAGCAGTTCCTTTAGCGGGAGCTCCTACAATGAGCAGTTCTTC. Looking up the rest from reference TRBV28 and TRBJ2-1 gives the full variable domain: DVKVTQSSRYLVKRTGEKVFLECVQDMDHENMFWYRQDPGLGLRLIYFSYDVKMKEKGDIPEGYSVSREKKERFSLILESASTNQTSMYLCASSSFSGSSYNEQFFGPGTRLTVL.

This rearrangement joins TRBV27 to TRBJ1-5, with 10 bases fitting TRBD1. CDR1 is MNHEY and CDR2 is SMNVEV in the germline V gene (reference sequence). This CDR3 region has 16 residues. The V gene end was trimmed by 2 bases and the J gene end by 4 bases; junction bases not matched to a gene: 5. The CDR3 nucleotides read TGTGCCAGCAGTTTAGGGCCGGACAGGGGGAATCAGCCCCAGCATTTT. It yields the protein CASSLGPDRGNQPQHF.

The J gene is TRBJ1-1, the V gene TRBV5-4, with 7 bases that match TRBD1. Germline loops: CDR1 SGHNT, CDR2 YYREEE (reference sequence). The CDR3 runs to 15 residues. Trimming cost V 0 bases and J 2 bases; bases outside gene matches: 4. CDR3 amino acids: CASSLAGTVNTEAFF. CDR3 coding DNA: TGTGCCAGCAGCTTGGCTGGGACAGTAAACACTGAAGCTTTCTTT.

In its sample, this clone was seen many times. This sequence joins TRBV4-1 and TRBJ1-5; D not certain. Trimming left V 0 bases short and J 6 bases short, with 9 bases between. Germline values: CDR1 MGHRA, CDR2 YSYEKL. The CDR3 length is 14 residues. This CDR3 is CASSQDLGAQPQHF. The CDR3 DNA reads as TGCGCCAGCAGCCAAGACCTGGGAGCTCAGCCCCAGCATTTT.

This clone was found a few times. The J gene is TRBJ2-7, the V gene TRBV14; no clear D gene. CDR1 and CDR2 (germline): SGHDN, FVKESK. This CDR3 is 12 amino acids long. The V end was cut by 4 bases, the J end by 7 bases, with 11 bases between. The CDR3 DNA reads TGTGCCAGCAGCCCCAACCCCAGAGAGCAGTACTTC. Its protein product is CASSPNPREQYF.

This chain uses TRBV6-6 with TRBJ2-2; 9 nucleotides line up with TRBD1. Germline V gives CDR1 MNHNY, CDR2 SVGAGI (reference sequence). There are 16 residues in the CDR3. Germline trimming cut 2 bases from V and 4 bases from J; bases unmatched to any gene: 5. The CDR3 here is CASSYTGGSATGELFF. CDR3 DNA sequence: TGTGCCAGCAGTTACACAGGGGGCTCGGCCACCGGGGAGCTGTTTTTT.

The CDR3 coding sequence is TGTGCCACCAGTGATTGGGGCGGGAGCTCCTACAATGAGCAGTTCTTC. This translates into CATSDWGGSSYNEQFF. The rearrangement uses TRBV24-1 and TRBJ2-1, with TRBD2 matching 7 bases. J gave up 0 bases and V 2 bases, and 3 bases lay outside the gene matches. The CDR3 contains 16 residues. Germline V CDR1 and CDR2: KGHDR, SFDVKD.

The V and J genes are TRBV27 and TRBJ2-1, with a tentative D call TRBD1 (6 bases). CDR1 and CDR2 from the germline V gene are MNHEY and SMNVEV (reference sequence). The CDR3 is 13 residues long. Trimming left V 6 bases short and J 7 bases short, with 13 bases between. CDR3 bases: TGTGCCAGCAGCCGCCTACAGGGTAATGAGCAGTTCTTC. Its protein is CASSRLQGNEQFF.

J is TRBJ2-3 and V is TRBV11-1, with 7 bases identical to TRBD2. The CDR3 contains 15 residues. The J segment lost 0 bases and the V segment lost 5 bases, leaving 5 bases of the junction unmatched. Germline V gene lookup returns CDR1 SGHAT and CDR2 FQDESV (reference sequence). This CDR3 is CASSGRTSSTDTQYF. Written as DNA, the CDR3 is TGTGCCAGCAGCGGAAGGACTAGTAGCACAGATACGCAGTATTTT.

The chain uses TRBV24-1 and TRBJ1-2; 7 bases line up with TRBD1. With V trimmed by 9 bases and J by 0 bases, 9 bases remained unmatched. CDR1 and CDR2 (germline): KGHDR, SFDVKD. The CDR3 totals 15 residues. In DNA, the CDR3 is TGTGCCACCGCCGCCTCAGGGGGGACTAACTATGGCTACACCTTC. It encodes CATAASGGTNYGYTF.

The chain has TRBV24-1 and TRBJ1-1; no clear D gene. This CDR3 region has 12 residues. V was shortened by 5 bases and J by 3 bases, with 6 bases between the two germline ends. Germline loops: CDR1 KGHDR, CDR2 SFDVKD. The DNA for the CDR3 is TGTGCCACCAGTGGGGCAGACACTGAAGCTTTCTTT. This encodes CATSGADTEAFF.

This chain uses TRBV18 with TRBJ1-2, with 7 bases matching TRBD1. Trimming cost V 2 bases and J 4 bases; bases outside gene matches: 7. Germline CDR1 and CDR2: KGHSH and LQKENI. CDR3 length: 15 amino acids. This CDR3 is CASSPSTGRAYGYTF. The CDR3 DNA reads as TGTGCCAGCTCACCATCGACAGGGCGGGCCTATGGCTACACCTTC. Supplemented by reference TRBV18 and TRBJ1-2, the full variable domain reads NAGVMQNPRHLVRRRGQEARLRCSPMKGHSHVYWYRQLPEEGLKFMVYLQKENIIDESGMPKERFSAEFPKEGPSILRIQQVVRGDSAAYFCASSPSTGRAYGYTFGSGTRLTVV.

The gene calls are TRBV10-1 and TRBJ2-3; the match to TRBD1 covers 8 bases. The CDR3 sequence is 15 residues long. Unmatched junction bases numbered 9, after V lost 8 bases and J lost 2 bases. From germline, CDR1 is WNHNN and CDR2 SYGVQD (reference sequence). CDR3 amino acids: CASSQTGAFTDTQYF. The CDR3 DNA reads as TGCGCCAGCTCACAGACAGGGGCTTTCACAGATACGCAGTATTTT.